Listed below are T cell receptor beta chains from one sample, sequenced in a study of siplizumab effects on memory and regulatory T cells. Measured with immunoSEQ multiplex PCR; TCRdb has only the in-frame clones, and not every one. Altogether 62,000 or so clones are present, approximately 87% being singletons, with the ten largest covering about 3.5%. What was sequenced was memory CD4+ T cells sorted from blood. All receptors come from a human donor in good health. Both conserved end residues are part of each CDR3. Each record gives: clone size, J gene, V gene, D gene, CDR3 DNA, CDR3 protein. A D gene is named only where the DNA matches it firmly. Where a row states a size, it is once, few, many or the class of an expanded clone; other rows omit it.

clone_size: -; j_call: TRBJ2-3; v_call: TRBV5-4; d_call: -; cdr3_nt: TGTGCCAGCAGCTTTAGCCGTTCAGATACGCAGTATTTT; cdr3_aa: CASSFSRSDTQYF
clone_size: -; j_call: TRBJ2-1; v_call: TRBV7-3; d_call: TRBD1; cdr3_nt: TGTGCCAGCAGCTTAACCCGGGACAGCAACAATGAGCAGTTCTTC; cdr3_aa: CASSLTRDSNNEQFF
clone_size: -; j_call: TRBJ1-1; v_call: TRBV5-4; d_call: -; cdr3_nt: TGTGCCAGCAGCTTGACAAAAAGGGGCACTGAAGCTTTCTTT; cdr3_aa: CASSLTKRGTEAFF
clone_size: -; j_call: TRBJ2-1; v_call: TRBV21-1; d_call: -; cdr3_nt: TGTGCCAGCAGCAAAGCGCGACCATGGGACAGAAGGTCCTACAATGAGCAGTTCTTC; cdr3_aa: CASSKARPWDRRSYNEQFF
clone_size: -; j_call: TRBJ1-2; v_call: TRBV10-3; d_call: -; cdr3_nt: TGTGCCATCGGATTTGACGGCCGCATTGGCTACACCTTC; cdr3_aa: CAIGFDGRIGYTF
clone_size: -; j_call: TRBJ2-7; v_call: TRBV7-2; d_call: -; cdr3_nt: TGTGCCAGCAGCTTATATGGGTTTACCTACGAGCAGTACTTC; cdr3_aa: CASSLYGFTYEQYF
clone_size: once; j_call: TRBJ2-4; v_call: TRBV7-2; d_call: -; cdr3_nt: TGTGCCAGCAGCTTAGCGTTTGGGGGCGGGGGAAACATTCAGTACTTC; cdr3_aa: CASSLAFGGGGNIQYF
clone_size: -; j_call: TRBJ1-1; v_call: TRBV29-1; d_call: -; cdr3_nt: TGCAGCGTTGATGGTTTCAGGATGAACACTGAAGCTTTCTTT; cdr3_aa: CSVDGFRMNTEAFF
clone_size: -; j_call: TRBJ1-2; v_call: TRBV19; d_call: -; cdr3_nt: TGTGCCAGTACGACAGAATATGGCTACACCTTC; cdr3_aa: CASTTEYGYTF
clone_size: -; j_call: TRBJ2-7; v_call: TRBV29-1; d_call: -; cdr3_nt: TGCAGCGTTGGAGATGGCAGGCGAGGCGAGCAGTACTTC; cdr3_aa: CSVGDGRRGEQYF
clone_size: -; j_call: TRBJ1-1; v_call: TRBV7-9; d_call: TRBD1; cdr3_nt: TGTGCCAGCAGCTCTACAGGGGAGACAACGATGGCTTTCTTT; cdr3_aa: CASSSTGETTMAFF
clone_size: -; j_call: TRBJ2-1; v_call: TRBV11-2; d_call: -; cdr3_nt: TGTGCCAGCAGCTGGAGTTCAGGGATAAGCTCCTACAATGAGCAGTTCTTC; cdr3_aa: CASSWSSGISSYNEQFF
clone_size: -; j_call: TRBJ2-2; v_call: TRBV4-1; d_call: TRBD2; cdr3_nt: TGCGCCAGCAGCCACCTAGGACTAGCACGGACCGGGGAGCTGTTTTTT; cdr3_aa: CASSHLGLARTGELFF
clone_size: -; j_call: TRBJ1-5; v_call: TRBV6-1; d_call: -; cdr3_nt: TGTGCCAGCAGTGAAGGGGAGGGCAGTCAGCCCCAGCATTTT; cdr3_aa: CASSEGEGSQPQHF